The 7 T cell receptor beta chains in this list originate from one sample, sequenced in a study of blood T cell repertoires in COVID-19. Generated by immunoSEQ multiplex PCR, the TCRdb table keeps only in-frame clones and is missing some. The sample shows roughly 200,000 clones, around 82% of them seen only once. The sample was PBMCs or T cells enriched from blood (not recorded which). These receptors were taken from a woman aged 60-70 years with acute COVID-19.

This chain joins TRBV15 and TRBJ2-7; D remains unclear. The germline V and J ends were trimmed by 4 bases and 0 bases, with 22 bases remaining between them. Germline CDR1 LNHNV, CDR2 YYDKDF (reference sequence). The length of the CDR3 is 18 residues. The CDR3 DNA is TGTGCCACCAGCACCGCCCACCTCAACTACCCAAGCTCCTACGAGCAGTACTTC. Protein product: CATSTAHLNYPSSYEQYF.

The chain is built from TRBV5-1 and TRBJ2-2; D is perhaps TRBD1 (6 bases). The V end lost 2 bases, the J end lost 0 bases, and 8 bases lay between the germline ends. This CDR3 has 15 residues. CDR1 is SGHRS, CDR2 YFSETQ, per germline. CDR3 amino acids: CASSFTGPNTGELFF. CDR3 DNA sequence: TGCGCCAGCAGCTTCACAGGGCCGAACACCGGGGAGCTGTTTTTT.

CDR3 protein: CAWNYGGAPNEKLFF. The DNA for the CDR3 is TGTGCCTGGAACTATGGGGGGGCCCCTAATGAAAAACTGTTTTTT. The chain recombines TRBV30 with TRBJ1-4; tentatively, D is TRBD1 (6 bases). The CDR3 consists of 15 residues. The V and J ends lost 4 bases and 3 bases respectively, with 15 bases between them. Germline CDR1 and CDR2: GTSNPN and SVGIG (reference sequence).

The chain is built from TRBV29-1 and TRBJ1-1, with no clear D. Trimming shortened V by 4 bases and J by 1 base, and 10 bases separated the two germline ends. The length of the CDR3 is 13 residues. Looked up from germline, CDR1 is SQVTM and CDR2 is ANQGSEA. CDR3 sequence (DNA): TGCAGCGTTGCGCCGGGTACGAACACTGAAGCTTTCTTT. This gives the protein CSVAPGTNTEAFF. Drawing the rest from reference TRBV29-1 and TRBJ1-1, the complete variable domain is SAVISQKPSRDICQRGTSLTIQCQVDSQVTMMFWYRQQPGQSLTLIATANQGSEATYESGFVIDKFPISRPNLTFSTLTVSNMSPEDSSIYLCSVAPGTNTEAFFGQGTRLTVV.

The chain carries TRBV6-2 or TRBV6-3 and TRBJ1-1; D not resolved. V lost 0 bases and J 1 base, leaving 6 bases between the germline ends. The CDR3 covers 14 residues. Germline values: CDR1 MNHEY, CDR2 SVGEGT. The CDR3 DNA is TGTGCCAGCAGTTACTCAAACAGGAACACTGAAGCTTTCTTT. This translates into CASSYSNRNTEAFF.

The chain uses TRBV18 and TRBJ2-1, with 7 bases matching TRBD1. The V gene's germline CDR1 is KGHSH and CDR2 LQKENI. V shed 1 base and J 3 bases; nucleotides not matched to a gene: 3. The CDR3 is 15 amino acids. This chain's CDR3 is CASSPLRDSYNEQFF. Written as DNA, the CDR3 is TGTGCCAGCTCACCACTCCGGGACAGCTACAATGAGCAGTTCTTC. Based on the CDR3 plus reference TRBV18 and TRBJ2-1, the full variable domain is NAGVMQNPRHLVRRRGQEARLRCSPMKGHSHVYWYRQLPEEGLKFMVYLQKENIIDESGMPKERFSAEFPKEGPSILRIQQVVRGDSAAYFCASSPLRDSYNEQFFGPGTRLTVL.

The chain links TRBV5-6 to TRBJ2-2; D is undetermined. The CDR3 is 15 amino acids. Germline loops: CDR1 SGHDT, CDR2 YYEEEE. Trimming shortened V by 7 bases and J by 4 bases, and 17 bases separated the two germline ends. The DNA of the CDR3 is TGTGCCAGCCAGGTGGGCCAAACACGCACCGGGGAGCTGTTTTTT. Translating gives CASQVGQTRTGELFF.